This is a list of T cell receptor beta chains from one sample in a study of blood T cell repertoires in COVID-19. Sequenced by immunoSEQ multiplex PCR; TCRdb stores in-frame clones only, minus some. This sample yields more than 75,000 clones, of which about 80% are seen a single time; roughly 12% belongs to the top ten. Source material: peripheral blood. The receptor source for this set is a human donor in a cohort sampled during active COVID-19. Each CDR3 is given with its conserved first and last residue. The order of the fields is D gene, clone size, V gene, J gene, CDR3 DNA, CDR3 protein. A D gene is named only where the DNA matches it firmly. Expanded clones are given a class, and other clones once, few, many or no size at all.

D: TRBD1
size: .
V: TRBV7-2
J: TRBJ2-1
DNA: TGTGCCAGCAGCTTGAGAACCGGGACAGGCTACAATGAGCAGTTCTTC
CDR3: CASSLRTGTGYNEQFF

D: .
size: .
V: TRBV2
J: TRBJ1-3
DNA: TGTGCCAGCAGTGAAGGAGGGAGATCTGGAAACACCATATATTTT
CDR3: CASSEGGRSGNTIYF

D: TRBD1
size: .
V: TRBV5-6
J: TRBJ2-2
DNA: TGTGCCAGCAGGAAGGGACAGGGATACACCGGGGAGCTGTTTTTT
CDR3: CASRKGQGYTGELFF

D: .
size: .
V: TRBV11-2
J: TRBJ2-7
DNA: TGTGCCAGTAGGGGAATTCGAGGTCCCTACGAGCAGTACTTC
CDR3: CASRGIRGPYEQYF

D: .
size: .
V: TRBV2
J: TRBJ2-7
DNA: TGTGCCAGCATTCAGGGGCAGGGAACAGCCTACGAGCAGTACTTC
CDR3: CASIQGQGTAYEQYF

D: TRBD2
size: .
V: TRBV9
J: TRBJ2-3
DNA: TGTGCCAGCAGCGCTCGACTAGCGGCAAGCACAGATACGCAGTATTTT
CDR3: CASSARLAASTDTQYF

D: .
size: .
V: TRBV6-1
J: TRBJ1-3
DNA: TGTGCCAGCAGTGAAGTCAGGAGGGGCAGAAACACCATATATTTT
CDR3: CASSEVRRGRNTIYF

D: TRBD1
size: .
V: TRBV2
J: TRBJ1-5
DNA: TGTGCCAGCAGCTACGGACAGGGAAGTCAGCCCCAGCATTTT
CDR3: CASSYGQGSQPQHF

D: .
size: .
V: TRBV27
J: TRBJ2-5
DNA: TGTGCCAGCAGTCCCCGGCCAGGGGCCCAGTACTTC
CDR3: CASSPRPGAQYF

D: .
size: .
V: TRBV13
J: TRBJ2-4
DNA: TGTGCCAGCAGCTTAACACCCCAGGGTGGAGGGACCAAAAACATTCAGTACTTC
CDR3: CASSLTPQGGGTKNIQYF

D: TRBD1
size: .
V: TRBV2
J: TRBJ1-1
DNA: TGTGCCAGCAGAGGACAGGGCACTGAAGCTTTCTTT
CDR3: CASRGQGTEAFF

D: .
size: .
V: TRBV4-1
J: TRBJ2-7
DNA: TGCGCCAGCAGCCGAACGCAGGGGGGTGGGTACGAGCAGTACTTC
CDR3: CASSRTQGGGYEQYF

D: TRBD1
size: .
V: TRBV5-1
J: TRBJ1-1
DNA: TGCGCCAGCAGCCGCGGGGGCAGGGGGCCTGAAGCTTTCTTT
CDR3: CASSRGGRGPEAFF

D: TRBD2
size: .
V: TRBV10-2
J: TRBJ2-3
DNA: TGCGCCACCAGACTAGCTCCAGATACGCAGTATTTT
CDR3: CATRLAPDTQYF

D: TRBD2
size: .
V: TRBV10-2
J: TRBJ2-7
DNA: TGCGCCAGCACCCCGGGGGGGGTAGCTAGCGGGAGCCACGAGCAGTACTTC
CDR3: CASTPGGVASGSHEQYF

D: .
size: .
V: TRBV3-1/TRBV3-2
J: TRBJ1-2
DNA: TGTGCCAGCAGCCAAGAAGTCCCCCAGAGGTATGGCTACACCTTC
CDR3: CASSQEVPQRYGYTF

D: .
size: few
V: TRBV7-8
J: TRBJ1-1
DNA: TGTGCCAGCAGCCAAAGCCCCGGGTGGGCTGAAGCTTTCTTT
CDR3: CASSQSPGWAEAFF

D: TRBD1
size: .
V: TRBV7-2
J: TRBJ2-2
DNA: TGTGCCAGCAGCAGGGACAGGAGCACCGGGGAGCTGTTTTTT
CDR3: CASSRDRSTGELFF

D: .
size: .
V: TRBV5-1
J: TRBJ2-5
DNA: TGCGCCAGCAGTCCTGACAGCCGACCTCAAGAGACCCAGTACTTC
CDR3: CASSPDSRPQETQYF

D: .
size: few
V: TRBV16
J: TRBJ2-7
DNA: TGTGCCAGCAGCCCGGACACTCAAATCGGTGGGCAGTACTTC
CDR3: CASSPDTQIGGQYF

D: .
size: once
V: TRBV18
J: TRBJ1-1
DNA: TGTGCCAGCTCACAGGACAGTATGAGCACTGAAGCTTTCTTT
CDR3: CASSQDSMSTEAFF

D: .
size: .
V: TRBV7-2
J: TRBJ1-2
DNA: TGTGCCAGCAGCTTAGTTGTGGGGCCGGGCTACACCTTC
CDR3: CASSLVVGPGYTF

D: TRBD2
size: .
V: TRBV7-2
J: TRBJ2-7
DNA: TGTGCCAGCAGCCTGCAGCGGGGGGGCGACGAGCAGTACTTC
CDR3: CASSLQRGGDEQYF

D: TRBD2
size: .
V: TRBV5-1
J: TRBJ2-2
DNA: TGCGCCAGCACCCCCGGGACTAGCGCCCTCGCCGGGGAGCTGTTTTTT
CDR3: CASTPGTSALAGELFF

D: TRBD1
size: .
V: TRBV28
J: TRBJ1-5
DNA: TGTGCCAGCTCGACAGGGGGCAATCAGCCCCAGCATTTT
CDR3: CASSTGGNQPQHF

D: TRBD1
size: .
V: TRBV29-1
J: TRBJ2-7
DNA: TGCAGCGTTGGGACAGGGGCCAGCGAGCAGTACTTC
CDR3: CSVGTGASEQYF

D: TRBD1
size: .
V: TRBV4-1
J: TRBJ2-3
DNA: TGCGCCAGCAGCCAGGGACAGGGGGTTGGAGATACGCAGTATTTT
CDR3: CASSQGQGVGDTQYF

D: TRBD1
size: .
V: TRBV11-3
J: TRBJ2-7
DNA: TGTGCCAGCGGGACAGGGGGCCCCGAGCAGTACTTC
CDR3: CASGTGGPEQYF

D: TRBD1
size: .
V: TRBV15
J: TRBJ1-2
DNA: TGTGCCACCAGCAGGGGGACAGACTATGGCTACACCTTC
CDR3: CATSRGTDYGYTF

D: TRBD2
size: .
V: TRBV11-2
J: TRBJ2-3
DNA: TGTGCCAGCAACCACCCGGGACTAGCGGGGGGGCAGGTCGCAGATACGCAGTATTTT
CDR3: CASNHPGLAGGQVADTQYF

D: .
size: .
V: TRBV29-1
J: TRBJ1-1
DNA: TGCAGCGTTTCGGACAGCTACACTGAGGCTTTCTTT
CDR3: CSVSDSYTEAFF

D: TRBD2
size: .
V: TRBV11-2
J: TRBJ2-1
DNA: TGTGCCAGCAGCTTTAGCGGGACGATCTACAATGAGCAGTTCTTC
CDR3: CASSFSGTIYNEQFF

D: .
size: .
V: TRBV5-1
J: TRBJ2-1
DNA: TGCGCCAGCAGCTTCCCGTCCGCGAATGAGCAGTTCTTC
CDR3: CASSFPSANEQFF

D: .
size: once
V: TRBV7-2
J: TRBJ2-5
DNA: TGTGCCAGCAGCTTGGATGCTAGTCGAGAGACCCAGTACTTC
CDR3: CASSLDASRETQYF

D: TRBD1
size: .
V: TRBV3-1/TRBV3-2
J: TRBJ2-2
DNA: TGTGCCAGCAGCCAAGAGACTCCGGGACAGGGATCCGGGGAGCTGTTTTTT
CDR3: CASSQETPGQGSGELFF

D: .
size: .
V: TRBV9
J: TRBJ1-3
DNA: TGTGCCAGCAGCGTAGCTTGGGGGGGCTCTGGAAACACCATATATTTT
CDR3: CASSVAWGGSGNTIYF

D: .
size: .
V: TRBV3-1/TRBV3-2
J: TRBJ2-7
DNA: TGTGCCAGCAGCCAGGGTAGACTAGTGTTTGCCGAGCAGTACTTC
CDR3: CASSQGRLVFAEQYF

D: .
size: few
V: TRBV28
J: TRBJ1-2
DNA: TGTGCCAGCATTTCGGGGTCCAGGAACTATGGCTACACCTTC
CDR3: CASISGSRNYGYTF

D: TRBD1
size: .
V: TRBV24-1
J: TRBJ2-7
DNA: TGTGCCACCAGTGATGGGACAGGGGGATCCTACGAGCAGTACTTC
CDR3: CATSDGTGGSYEQYF

D: TRBD2
size: .
V: TRBV3-1/TRBV3-2
J: TRBJ2-3
DNA: TGTGCCAGCAGCCAAGAGGGGAGAATAGCGGGGGTAACAGATACGCAGTATTTT
CDR3: CASSQEGRIAGVTDTQYF

D: .
size: few
V: TRBV6-6
J: TRBJ1-1
DNA: TGTGCCAGCAGCCCCCCGGTCCTCACTGAAGCTTTCTTT
CDR3: CASSPPVLTEAFF

D: .
size: .
V: TRBV5-1
J: TRBJ1-6
DNA: TGCGCCAGCAGCCCCCGGGAGCGGCAATCCAGTTCACCCCTCCACTTT
CDR3: CASSPRERQSSSPLHF

D: TRBD1
size: .
V: TRBV28
J: TRBJ2-7
DNA: TGTGCCAGCAGACCCACAGGGGTGAGGGAGCAGTACTTC
CDR3: CASRPTGVREQYF

D: TRBD2
size: .
V: TRBV11-2
J: TRBJ2-5
DNA: TGTGCCAGCAGCTTAACTCTAGCGGTACAAGAGACCCAGTACTTC
CDR3: CASSLTLAVQETQYF

D: TRBD2
size: .
V: TRBV6-6
J: TRBJ2-3
DNA: TGTGCCAGCAGTTACACGAGCGGGGGAGGAGATACGCAGTATTTT
CDR3: CASSYTSGGGDTQYF

D: TRBD1
size: .
V: TRBV7-3
J: TRBJ1-1
DNA: TGTGCCAGCAGCCAGGGGGCGCGCGGTGAAGCTTTCTTT
CDR3: CASSQGARGEAFF